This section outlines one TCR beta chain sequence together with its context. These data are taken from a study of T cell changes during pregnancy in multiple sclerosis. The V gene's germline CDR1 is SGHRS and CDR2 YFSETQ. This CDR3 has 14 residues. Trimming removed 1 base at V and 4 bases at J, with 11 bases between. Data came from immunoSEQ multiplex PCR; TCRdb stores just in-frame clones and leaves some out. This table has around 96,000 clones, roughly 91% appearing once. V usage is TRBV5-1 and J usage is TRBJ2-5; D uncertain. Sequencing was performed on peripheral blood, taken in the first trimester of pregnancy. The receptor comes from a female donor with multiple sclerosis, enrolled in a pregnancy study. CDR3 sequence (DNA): TGCGCCAGCAGCTTGAAAACGGGTATAGAGACCCAGTACTTC. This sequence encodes CASSLKTGIETQYF.